This T cell receptor (beta chain) was identified in a study of blood T cell repertoires in COVID-19. The overall study: Samples of COVID-19 (acute and convalescent) were obtained from the United States, Italy and Spain. T cells, B-cell-depleted T cells, or PBMCs supplied cDNA or gDNA.

Germline CDR1 KGHSH, CDR2 LQKENI. The CDR3 covers 14 residues. V shed 3 bases and J shed 2 bases, with 11 bases lying between them. Original methodology: From reference gene primer amplification, estimates of nucleated cell counts were derived. Method: immunoSEQ multiplex PCR; TCRdb's copy keeps in-frame clones and lacks some. That table supplies the V and J calls and clone size; D and trimming were determined from the DNA. The repertoire holds about 110,000 clones, with approximately 88% as singletons. The table lists this clone with a count of one. The chain couples TRBV18 to TRBJ2-7; no definite D call. This clonotype was obtained from a man between 45 and 60 years old with active or convalescent COVID-19. Material: peripheral blood. DNA of the CDR3: TGTGCCAGCTCACCGGGCCTCGGAACCTACGAGCAGTACTTC. Its protein product is CASSPGLGTYEQYF. The variable domain in full, with the rest retrieved from reference TRBV18 and TRBJ2-7, is NAGVMQNPRHLVRRRGQEARLRCSPMKGHSHVYWYRQLPEEGLKFMVYLQKENIIDESGMPKERFSAEFPKEGPSILRIQQVVRGDSAAYFCASSPGLGTYEQYFGPGTRLTVT.